This TCR beta chain was obtained from a study of T cell responses to AZD1222 COVID-19 vaccine. The data were produced by immunoSEQ multiplex PCR, yet TCRdb's version contains in-frame clones alone and is incomplete. Of under 130,000 clones listed, about 90% were seen once; the top ten hold 20% to 25%. This clone was observed a handful of times. No antigen is known for it. Between the trimmed V and J ends, which lost 3 bases and 0 bases, there was a span of 9 bases. CDR1 MDHEN and CDR2 SYDVKM come from the germline V gene. This CDR3 is built from 15 residues. Study-wide results and caveats: Regions 160-218 and 743-854 held dominance among vaccine-associated CD4 TCRs, which spanned spike. The sample set comprised mostly white British donors with more females, and clonal diversity was possibly underestimated. Repertoires were collected only later (after the peak T cell response had occurred).

The TCR comes from an adult in good health. V usage is TRBV28 and J usage is TRBJ1-5; D is uncertain. The specimen was peripheral blood, collected on day 0 of AZD1222 vaccination. CDR3 bases: TGTGCCAGCAGTTTCGCAGAGAATAGCAATCAGCCCCAGCATTTT. Translated: CASSFAENSNQPQHF.